This entry concerns a single TCR beta chain. Its antigen remains unknown. The ends lost 0 bases at V and 2 bases at J; junction bases unmatched: 7. This CDR3 comprises 18 residues. Germline assignment: CDR1 MNHEY and CDR2 SMNVEV (reference sequence). The data derive from a study of cytomegalovirus exposure and HLA in healthy donors. The wider study: The 120 or so validation repertoires were reported in a later analysis to have been generated on the same platform as the approximately 700 first-cohort repertoires.

While the first cohort had some 700 subjects, the donors belonged to the separate validation cohort of about 120 subjects. Here immunoSEQ multiplex PCR was the method, and the copy in TCRdb shows in-frame clones only, minus some. Of 100,000 to 150,000 clones listed, roughly 90% are singletons. Study observations and caveats: Whilst most TCR sequences proved rare, a subset of public TCRs occurred across many donors.

This TCR derives from a woman aged 18-29 years in good health and CMV-seronegative. The sample was PBMCs. The chain employs TRBV27 and TRBJ2-7; TRBD2 agrees at 13 bases. CDR3 loop: CASSLSGTSGAITYEQYF. The CDR3 DNA sequence: TGTGCCAGCAGTTTATCGGGGACTAGCGGGGCCATTACCTACGAGCAGTACTTC.